One sample yielded the 5 T cell receptor beta chains listed below, sequenced in a study of PD-1 blockade in mismatch repair-deficient tumors. Profiled with immunoSEQ multiplex PCR; TCRdb holds only in-frame clones, not every one. In the table there are under 20,000 clones, 82% of which are singletons. The sample here was PBMCs, taken 52 weeks after starting pembrolizumab. These receptors all come from an adult with mismatch repair-deficient cancer.

The rearrangement links TRBV19 to TRBJ2-7; D not certain. Germline-derived CDR1 and CDR2 are LNHDA and SQIVND (reference sequence). Trimming pared 3 bases from V and 0 bases from J, leaving 12 bases between. This CDR3 contains 15 residues. DNA of the CDR3: TGTGCCAGTAGTATTACCTGGCGGAGCTCCTACGAGCAGTACTTC. Protein: CASSITWRSSYEQYF.

The chain employs TRBV4-2 and TRBJ1-2, with a tentative D call TRBD1 (6 bases). CDR3 size: 15 residues. V was clipped by 0 bases and J by 8 bases, with 16 bases between them. Germline V CDR1 and CDR2: LGHNA, YNFKEQ. CDR3: CASSQDLGRGRGYTF. In nucleotides, the CDR3 is TGTGCCAGCAGCCAAGATCTGGGCAGGGGTAGAGGCTACACCTTC.

This clone came up once. Written as DNA, the CDR3 is TGTGCCAGCAGTCCCTCAGCGGGAGGGGGCGGGGAGCTGTTTTTT. Its protein is CASSPSAGGGGELFF. V is TRBV6-6 and J is TRBJ2-2; 10 bases line up with TRBD2. Germline loops: CDR1 MNHNY, CDR2 SVGAGI (reference sequence). This CDR3 region has 15 residues. Trimming cost V 5 bases and J 7 bases; bases outside gene matches: 7.

The chain uses TRBV28 and TRBJ2-5, with 9 bases lining up with TRBD1. Germline CDR1 and CDR2: MDHEN and SYDVKM. The CDR3 loop spans 16 amino acids. The junction had 13 bases not matched to a gene; V was cut back by 6 bases and J by 5 bases. For the CDR3, the DNA is TGTGCCAGCAGGCCCGCGGGGACAGGGTTTTTGGAGACCCAGTACTTC. It is translated as CASRPAGTGFLETQYF.

This chain connects TRBV28 to TRBJ2-3, with TRBD2 identical over 7 bases. CDR1 and CDR2 (germline): MDHEN, SYDVKM. The length of the CDR3 is 13 residues. V shed 5 bases, J shed 14 bases, and the junction held 13 bases outside the gene matches. CDR3: CASSTQGREFRYF. CDR3 in DNA: TGTGCCAGCAGTACCCAAGGGCGGGAGTTTCGGTATTTT.